The sequence of this TCR beta chain was determined in a study of cytomegalovirus exposure and HLA in healthy donors. General study points: Over 150 TCR beta chains were listed as cytomegalovirus-associated.

The trim removed 4 bases at V and 4 bases at J, leaving 10 bases unmatched. Germline CDR1 and CDR2: ENHRY and SYGVKD. The CDR3 is 17 residues long. Concerning this clone: Antigen: not known.

It was with 60 Vbeta and 13 Jbeta primers that the PCR ran. Libraries were prepared by immunoSEQ multiplex PCR; TCRdb keeps only in-frame clonotypes and omits some of them. The table has 75,000 to 80,000 clones, over 70% seen once. Sample: PBMCs. The clonotype was recovered from a middle-aged man in good health and CMV-seronegative. The V gene is TRBV10-3, the J gene TRBJ2-5, with TRBD2 matching over 12 bases. DNA of the CDR3: TGTGCCATCAGTGGGGGTCTAGCGGGAGGGAGCGTAGAGACCCAGTACTTC. Its translation: CAISGGLAGGSVETQYF.